These T cell receptor beta chains were read from a single sample in a study of T cells in narcolepsy. Clones were sequenced by immunoSEQ multiplex PCR, and TCRdb holds only the in-frame ones, with some missing. The sample records tens of thousands of clones, roughly 82% being singletons. Sequenced input: CD45RA- memory CD4+ T cells from PBMCs. Receptor source: a human donor with narcolepsy. Both conserved end residues are part of each CDR3. The D gene is left open where the match is weak. Some rows have no size entry. The others give once, few or many, or a class for an expanded clone.

V: TRBV5-1
D: .
size: .
J: TRBJ2-5
DNA: TGCGCCAGCAGCCCCAGGCCGCGCCTGGAGACCCAGTACTTC
CDR3: CASSPRPRLETQYF

V: TRBV5-1
D: .
size: .
J: TRBJ1-6
DNA: TGCGCCAGCAGCCCGGGGACTACTAATTCACCCCTCCACTTT
CDR3: CASSPGTTNSPLHF

V: TRBV28
D: .
size: .
J: TRBJ2-1
DNA: TGTGCCAGCACTCCCCTCGGGATAGGTGAGCAGTTCTTC
CDR3: CASTPLGIGEQFF

V: TRBV30
D: .
size: .
J: TRBJ1-3
DNA: TGTGCCTGGAGTTTACAGACTGGAAACACCATATATTTT
CDR3: CAWSLQTGNTIYF

V: TRBV28
D: .
size: once
J: TRBJ2-1
DNA: TGTGCCAGCACCCTTAACTCCTACAATGAGCAGTTCTTC
CDR3: CASTLNSYNEQFF

V: TRBV5-1
D: TRBD2
size: .
J: TRBJ2-3
DNA: TGCGCCAGCAGCTTGGTGGCGGGAGGGGCAGATACGCAGTATTTT
CDR3: CASSLVAGGADTQYF

V: TRBV7-3
D: .
size: .
J: TRBJ2-2
DNA: TGTGCCAGCAGCCTCACCAACGGGCCAGGGGACACCGGGGAGCTGTTTTTT
CDR3: CASSLTNGPGDTGELFF

V: TRBV11-3
D: TRBD1
size: .
J: TRBJ1-1
DNA: TGTGCCAGCAGCGGGACAGGGGGCACGACTGAAGCTTTCTTT
CDR3: CASSGTGGTTEAFF

V: TRBV6-1
D: .
size: .
J: TRBJ1-1
DNA: TGTGCCAGCATGGTACAGGCCAACACTGAAGCTTTCTTT
CDR3: CASMVQANTEAFF

V: TRBV7-9
D: TRBD1
size: .
J: TRBJ2-3
DNA: TGTGCCAGCAGCTCACAGGGGGTAGTCACAGATACGCAGTATTTT
CDR3: CASSSQGVVTDTQYF

V: TRBV11-2
D: .
size: once
J: TRBJ2-3
DNA: TGTGCCAGCAGCTTAGGTTCCAAAGATACGCAGTATTTT
CDR3: CASSLGSKDTQYF

V: TRBV6-1
D: .
size: .
J: TRBJ1-3
DNA: TGTGCCAGCAGTTGGGGTCAGGGTTCTGGAAACACCATATATTTT
CDR3: CASSWGQGSGNTIYF

V: TRBV28
D: TRBD2
size: .
J: TRBJ2-5
DNA: TGTGCCAGCAGTTTTCTAGCGGGGGGGCTTCGAGAGACCCAGTACTTC
CDR3: CASSFLAGGLRETQYF

V: TRBV5-1
D: .
size: .
J: TRBJ2-3
DNA: TGCGCCAGGCCCCAGCCGGGACGGATTAGCACAGATACGCAGTATTTT
CDR3: CARPQPGRISTDTQYF

V: TRBV2
D: .
size: .
J: TRBJ2-3
DNA: TGTGCCAGCAACGGGGGAAAGAGCACAGATACGCAGTATTTT
CDR3: CASNGGKSTDTQYF

V: TRBV6-1
D: .
size: .
J: TRBJ2-3
DNA: TGTGCCAGCTACATGCGGGGCGCAGATACGCAGTATTTT
CDR3: CASYMRGADTQYF

V: TRBV18
D: .
size: .
J: TRBJ1-2
DNA: TGTGCCAGCTCACCACCGACAAGGGCATATGGCTACACCTTC
CDR3: CASSPPTRAYGYTF

V: TRBV15
D: TRBD1
size: .
J: TRBJ1-1
DNA: TGTGCCACCAGCGCACAGGGGGGACAGAACACTGAAGCTTTCTTT
CDR3: CATSAQGGQNTEAFF

V: TRBV19
D: TRBD1
size: .
J: TRBJ1-2
DNA: TGTGCCAGTAGTAGATTAGGGACAGACTATGGCTACACCTTC
CDR3: CASSRLGTDYGYTF

V: TRBV29-1
D: .
size: .
J: TRBJ1-4
DNA: TGCAGCGTTGAGGGAACTGCAACTAATGAAAAACTGTTTTTT
CDR3: CSVEGTATNEKLFF

V: TRBV29-1
D: .
size: .
J: TRBJ1-1
DNA: TGCAGCGTTGAAACAGGCATATATGAAAGGTACACTGAAGCTTTCTTT
CDR3: CSVETGIYERYTEAFF

V: TRBV29-1
D: TRBD1
size: .
J: TRBJ1-2
DNA: TGCAGCGTCGCGGGACAGGGGAGGGCTGGCTACACCTTC
CDR3: CSVAGQGRAGYTF

V: TRBV5-6
D: TRBD1
size: .
J: TRBJ1-2
DNA: TGTGCCAGCAGCCTAGGGACAGACTATGGCTACACCTTC
CDR3: CASSLGTDYGYTF

V: TRBV28
D: .
size: .
J: TRBJ2-2
DNA: TGTGCCAGCAGTCCCGCCGACACCGGGGAGCTGTTTTTT
CDR3: CASSPADTGELFF

V: TRBV14
D: .
size: .
J: TRBJ1-2
DNA: TGTGCCAGCAGCCGGATCCCGGGGCTGGGCGGCTACACCTTC
CDR3: CASSRIPGLGGYTF

V: TRBV6-5
D: .
size: .
J: TRBJ1-5
DNA: TGTGCCAGCAGTTACAGTCCTGATAGCAATCAGCCCCAGCATTTT
CDR3: CASSYSPDSNQPQHF

V: TRBV29-1
D: .
size: .
J: TRBJ1-2
DNA: TGCAGCGTTGGGGACAAGGGGCAAAATTATGGCTACACCTTC
CDR3: CSVGDKGQNYGYTF

V: TRBV5-1
D: TRBD2
size: .
J: TRBJ2-2
DNA: TGCGCCAGCAGCTTGTCGCCTAGCGGGAATGCCGGGGAGCTGTTTTTT
CDR3: CASSLSPSGNAGELFF

V: TRBV9
D: .
size: few
J: TRBJ2-1
DNA: TGTGCCAGCAGCCCTATGATTTACAATGAGCAGTTCTTC
CDR3: CASSPMIYNEQFF

V: TRBV7-9
D: .
size: .
J: TRBJ1-2
DNA: TGTGCCAGCAGCCCCCAGGGGTTGCGCGTCGGCTATGGCTACACCTTC
CDR3: CASSPQGLRVGYGYTF

V: TRBV28
D: .
size: once
J: TRBJ1-5
DNA: TGTGCCAGCAGTTTGCCGAGGGTCAATCAGCCCCAGCATTTT
CDR3: CASSLPRVNQPQHF

V: TRBV18
D: .
size: .
J: TRBJ1-1
DNA: TGTGCCAGCTCACCACTTCCGGGGGCGAACACTGAAGCTTTCTTT
CDR3: CASSPLPGANTEAFF

V: TRBV10-3
D: .
size: .
J: TRBJ1-1
DNA: TGTGCCGCGGGGATGAACACTGAAGCTTTCTTT
CDR3: CAAGMNTEAFF

V: TRBV5-1
D: TRBD1
size: .
J: TRBJ2-1
DNA: TGCGCCAGCAGCTTCGACAGGGGTTTTTACAATGAGCAGTTCTTC
CDR3: CASSFDRGFYNEQFF

V: TRBV6-6
D: TRBD1
size: .
J: TRBJ1-6
DNA: TGTGCCAGCACCCAGGGGGCCCGACCTTCACCCCTCCACTTT
CDR3: CASTQGARPSPLHF

V: TRBV5-4
D: TRBD2
size: .
J: TRBJ2-5
DNA: TGTGCCAGCAGCTTTCGCCTAGCGGGACGGGAGACCCAGTACTTC
CDR3: CASSFRLAGRETQYF

V: TRBV7-2
D: TRBD2
size: .
J: TRBJ2-7
DNA: TGTGCCAGCAGCAGCAGACTAGCGGGAGATTCGATCTACGAGCAGTACTTC
CDR3: CASSSRLAGDSIYEQYF

V: TRBV28
D: .
size: few
J: TRBJ1-2
DNA: TGTGCCAGCAGTTTAGGTCTCAGGGGATATGTGGATGGCTACACCTTC
CDR3: CASSLGLRGYVDGYTF

V: TRBV5-6
D: .
size: few
J: TRBJ1-1
DNA: TGTGCCAGCAGCAAGACATATGGGACCACTGAAGCTTTCTTT
CDR3: CASSKTYGTTEAFF

V: TRBV2
D: .
size: .
J: TRBJ1-1
DNA: TGTGCCAGCAGTGAAGGGGGCCCTGGGACTGAAGCTTTCTTT
CDR3: CASSEGGPGTEAFF

V: TRBV11-2
D: .
size: .
J: TRBJ1-1
DNA: TGTGCCAGCAGCTTAGAGGGCCCGGCCACTGAAGCTTTCTTT
CDR3: CASSLEGPATEAFF

V: TRBV7-9
D: TRBD1
size: .
J: TRBJ2-5
DNA: TGTGCCAGCAGTTGGACAGGGGGGAATCAAGAGACCCAGTACTTC
CDR3: CASSWTGGNQETQYF

V: TRBV6-1
D: .
size: .
J: TRBJ2-7
DNA: TGTGCCAGTGAACCCGGTGGCAGCTCCTACGAGCAGTACTTC
CDR3: CASEPGGSSYEQYF

V: TRBV5-1
D: .
size: .
J: TRBJ1-1
DNA: TGCGCCAGCAGTGGGGGTCCCCGAGGGACTGAAGCTTTCTTT
CDR3: CASSGGPRGTEAFF

V: TRBV5-1
D: .
size: .
J: TRBJ2-5
DNA: TGCGCCAGCAGCTCCGGACAGATCCAAGAGACCCAGTACTTC
CDR3: CASSSGQIQETQYF

V: TRBV5-1
D: .
size: .
J: TRBJ2-7
DNA: TGCGCCAGCAGCTTGGACCCAGGGGAGACCTACGAGCAGTACTTC
CDR3: CASSLDPGETYEQYF

V: TRBV6-5
D: .
size: .
J: TRBJ2-7
DNA: TGTGCCAGCAGTTACTTTCCTCGGGGCTACGAGCAGTACTTC
CDR3: CASSYFPRGYEQYF

V: TRBV15
D: TRBD1
size: .
J: TRBJ1-1
DNA: TGTGCCACCAGCCCCCGCGGGGGGACAGGGGACACTGAAGCTTTCTTT
CDR3: CATSPRGGTGDTEAFF

V: TRBV10-3
D: .
size: .
J: TRBJ2-7
DNA: TGTGCCATCAGGGGGGACGGGTCTTCCTACGAGCAGTACTTC
CDR3: CAIRGDGSSYEQYF

V: TRBV6-6
D: TRBD1
size: .
J: TRBJ1-5
DNA: TGTGCCACCGGACAGGGGACCGGTCAGCCCCAGCATTTT
CDR3: CATGQGTGQPQHF

V: TRBV28
D: TRBD1
size: few
J: TRBJ2-7
DNA: TGTGCCAGCAGTTTGGTTTTTGGGTTGGGACAGGGACCCTACGAGCAGTACTTC
CDR3: CASSLVFGLGQGPYEQYF

V: TRBV6-1
D: .
size: .
J: TRBJ1-6
DNA: TGTGCCAGCAGTTCTAGGGAGGGAAATTCACCCCTCCACTTT
CDR3: CASSSREGNSPLHF

V: TRBV19
D: .
size: .
J: TRBJ1-6
DNA: TGTGCCAGTAGTACAGAGGGAGCAGCTAGAATTTATAAATCACCCCTCCACTTT
CDR3: CASSTEGAARIYKSPLHF